This TCR beta chain came from a study of CD8 T cells in ankylosing spondylitis (dated by TCRdb to 2015 to 2018). Regarding the complete study: T cell receptor beta repertoires were profiled in healthy donors and ankylosing spondylitis patients so that disease-linked TCR variants could be found. Samples of peripheral blood were taken, and for ankylosing spondylitis patients, synovial fluid was collected as well. The whole study cohort included over a hundred healthy donors and 20 to 30 ankylosing spondylitis patients. Overall results and qualifications from the work: A TCR beta motif made up of several highly homologous amino acid variants appeared to be characteristic of blood from ankylosing spondylitis patients. Some motif variants had previously been reported in the synovial fluid and blood of reactive arthritis patients, which suggests shared mechanisms of disease initiation. In peripheral blood, the disease-linked clones were found at relatively low frequencies and had a CD8+ phenotype. The disease-linked clones were reported to be significantly enriched in matched synovial fluid samples from ankylosing spondylitis patients.

This sample was sequenced with an Illumina HiSeq 2500. TCR beta libraries were prepared by quantitative 5'-RACE with molecular barcodes. The study's own analysis went as follows. A new computational method, built on a probabilistic model of VDJ rearrangement, was used to identify disease-linked TCR variants. TCRdb took the public reads, trimmed them with fastp at Q25, ran MiXCR for clone calling and kept in-frame beta chains. Each record represents a unique CDR3 protein, reported with the most common genes and DNA among its rows. TCRdb, not the authors, supplied the V and J calls. In all, the sample holds 200,000 or so distinct CDR3 sequences, and 15% to 20% of those were seen once. Of the sample, roughly 4.5% is held by the ten largest clones. Including the terminal cysteine and phenylalanine, the CDR3 comprises 14 residues. Solely the CDR3 DNA is kept, with 42 bases framed from the first base. V is pruned by 3 bases and J by 4 bases, leaving 4 bases of the junction without a gene match.

This clonotype was found many times. Its specific antigen is unknown. No base quality information exists; no much larger clone differs at one position. The rearranged chain carries TRBV12-3 or TRBV12-4 and TRBJ2-5, with 8 bases in between that match TRBD1. The receptor's source is a male donor under 30 with ankylosing spondylitis or in good health (not recorded which). Donor details come from another sample of the same person, matched by shared clones. Sequenced sample: blood, either unsorted or a sorted T cell fraction (not recorded which). The CDR3 region reads CASSFGTGGETQYF. Here is the DNA: TGTGCCAGCAGTTTTGGGACAGGAGGAGAGACCCAGTACTTC.